Presented here are 30 T cell receptor beta chains from one specimen sequenced in a study of T cell responses to AZD1222 COVID-19 vaccine listed by TCRdb under 2021. Library method: the immunoSEQ multiplex PCR assay. This immuneACCESS table, as held by TCRdb, lists in-frame sequences with V and J called but not all clones. Of the missing ones, under half trace to an unresolved V gene in checked studies; the others have no known cause. This sample comprises roughly 190,000 clones, 85% to 95% of them detected only once. The ten largest account for 3.5% to 5% of the sample. The sample's time point label, in plain terms: baseline before first vaccination. Material: peripheral blood, obtained on day 0 of AZD1222 vaccination. The receptors were sampled from an adult in good health.

The chain employs TRBV5-4 and TRBJ2-7; the match to TRBD1 covers 9 bases. V was pared by 3 bases and J by 0 bases, with 13 bases of the junction left unmatched. There are 18 residues in the CDR3. Germline CDR1 is SGHNT and CDR2 is YYREEE (reference sequence). CDR3 region: CASSSIDRGGTDSYEQYF. CDR3 sequence (DNA): TGTGCCAGCAGCTCGATAGACAGGGGGGGGACAGACTCCTACGAGCAGTACTTC.

The chain recombines TRBV18 with TRBJ1-2; 9 positions agree with TRBD1. The V gene's germline CDR1 is KGHSH and CDR2 LQKENI. The CDR3 is 15 residues long. After removal of 2 bases from V and 7 bases from J, the junction contained 8 bases not matched to a gene. CDR3 in DNA: TGTGCCAGCTCACCAACAATAACAGGGGGCTTTGGCTACACCTTC. Translating gives CASSPTITGGFGYTF. Based on the CDR3 plus reference TRBV18 and TRBJ1-2, the full variable domain is NAGVMQNPRHLVRRRGQEARLRCSPMKGHSHVYWYRQLPEEGLKFMVYLQKENIIDESGMPKERFSAEFPKEGPSILRIQQVVRGDSAAYFCASSPTITGGFGYTFGSGTRLTVV.

V gene TRBV19 combines with J gene TRBJ1-6, with D perhaps matching TRBD1 (5 bases). CDR3 length: 14 amino acids. Per the germline V gene, CDR1 is LNHDA and CDR2 is SQIVND (reference sequence). V was clipped by 6 bases and J by 6 bases, with 12 bases between them. CDR3 sequence reads: CASSRGGSNSPLHF. The CDR3 bases are TGTGCCAGTAGCCGGGGGGGGAGTAATTCACCCCTCCACTTT.

V usage is TRBV5-1 and J usage is TRBJ1-1, with D perhaps TRBD1 (5 bases). The CDR3 is 14 amino acids. Trimming left V 1 base short and J 5 bases short, with 12 bases between. Germline V gene sequence: CDR1 SGHRS, CDR2 YFSETQ. The CDR3 region is CASSLTGGVTEAFF. The CDR3 bases are TGCGCCAGCAGCTTGACAGGTGGAGTGACTGAAGCTTTCTTT.

V and J are TRBV6-5 and TRBJ2-7; a possible D gene is TRBD2 (5 bases). This CDR3 comprises 15 residues. Germline V gene sequence: CDR1 MNHEY, CDR2 SVGAGI. The V end was cut by 0 bases, the J end by 6 bases, with 15 bases between. CDR3: CASSYSRTRTAEQYF. The CDR3, as DNA: TGTGCCAGCAGTTACTCGCGAACCAGGACTGCCGAGCAGTACTTC.

The chain has TRBV6-5 and TRBJ2-5; D is unresolved. Trimming removed 1 base from V and 6 bases from J, with 3 bases in between. Per the germline V gene, CDR1 is MNHEY and CDR2 is SVGAGI. The CDR3 has 11 residues. In nucleotides, the CDR3 is TGTGCCAGCAGTTACTTGAAGACCCAGTACTTC. Its translation: CASSYLKTQYF.

V and J are TRBV5-1 and TRBJ2-5, with 7 bases lining up with TRBD1. Germline CDR1 is SGHRS and CDR2 is YFSETQ. The J segment lost 5 bases and the V segment lost 3 bases, leaving 10 bases of the junction unmatched. This CDR3 is 15 amino acids long. The CDR3 reads CASSSGQGVGETQYF. Here the CDR3 DNA reads TGCGCCAGCAGCTCGGGCCAGGGGGTCGGTGAGACCCAGTACTTC.

The chain is built from TRBV7-6 and TRBJ1-1; 7 positions agree with TRBD1. The CDR3 sequence is 19 residues long. V lost 4 bases, J lost 0 bases, and 17 bases stayed unmatched. Germline V lookup: CDR1 SGHVS, CDR2 FNYEAQ. CDR3 sequence (DNA): TGTGCCAGCAGCTACCACCCCAGCCGGGACAGAAGGGTGAACACTGAAGCTTTCTTT. Translation: CASSYHPSRDRRVNTEAFF.

The chain joins TRBV19 to TRBJ1-2, with 9 bases that match TRBD1. This CDR3 has 13 amino acids. V dropped 6 bases and J dropped 6; count of bases not matched to a gene: 5. Germline V lookup: CDR1 LNHDA, CDR2 SQIVND (reference sequence). CDR3 nucleotides: TGTGCCAGTAGACACAGGGGGCAACATGGCTACACCTTC. This encodes CASRHRGQHGYTF. Based on the CDR3 plus reference TRBV19 and TRBJ1-2, the full variable domain is DGGITQSPKYLFRKEGQNVTLSCEQNLNHDAMYWYRQDPGQGLRLIYYSQIVNDFQKGDIAEGYSVSREKKESFPLTVTSAQKNPTAFYLCASRHRGQHGYTFGSGTRLTVV.

The chain is built from TRBV3-1 (or the pseudogene TRBV3-2) and TRBJ2-1; 11 nucleotides match TRBD2. Per germline, CDR1 LGHDT and CDR2 YNNKEL (reference sequence). This CDR3 spans 18 amino acids. Unmatched junction bases numbered 8, after V lost 3 bases and J lost 1 base. Written as DNA, the CDR3 is TGTGCCAGCAGCCACCGCTATAGCGGGAGGGCGTCCTACAATGAGCAGTTCTTC. The encoded protein is CASSHRYSGRASYNEQFF.

J is TRBJ1-1 and V is TRBV5-1; no firm D call. Trimming shortened V by 0 bases and J by 6 bases, and 15 bases separated the two germline ends. CDR3 length: 15 amino acids. Germline-derived CDR1 and CDR2 are SGHRS and YFSETQ. CDR3 nucleotide sequence: TGCGCCAGCAGCTTGGGCTTGCCCGGAGAGGCTGAAGCTTTCTTT. Protein sequence: CASSLGLPGEAEAFF. Looking up the rest from reference TRBV5-1 and TRBJ1-1 gives the full variable domain: KAGVTQTPRYLIKTRGQQVTLSCSPISGHRSVSWYQQTPGQGLQFLFEYFSETQRNKGNFPGRFSGRQFSNSRSEMNVSTLELGDSALYLCASSLGLPGEAEAFFGQGTRLTVV.

J is TRBJ2-7 and V is TRBV5-1; 10 nucleotides match TRBD1. The germline gives CDR1 SGHRS, CDR2 YFSETQ. V dropped 5 bases and J dropped 6; count of bases not matched to a gene: 11. The CDR3 length is 15 residues. The CDR3 sequence: CASRNPGQGTPEQYF. CDR3 bases: TGCGCCAGCAGAAACCCGGGACAGGGGACCCCCGAGCAGTACTTC.

The rearrangement uses TRBV5-6 and TRBJ2-7, with TRBD1 identical over 10 bases. V shed 4 bases and J 5 bases; nucleotides not matched to a gene: 9. This CDR3 contains 15 residues. CDR1 is SGHDT and CDR2 is YYEEEE in the germline V gene. Here the CDR3 DNA reads TGTGCCAGCAGCCGTGCCGGGACAGGGGATAACGAGCAGTACTTC. It codes for CASSRAGTGDNEQYF.

This clone has only a few counts. The chain couples TRBV5-4 to TRBJ2-1; tentatively, D is TRBD2 (6 bases). The germline V gene encodes CDR1 SGHNT and CDR2 YYREEE (reference sequence). The ends were cut back, 4 bases at V and 5 bases at J, with 19 bases in the middle. This CDR3 region has 16 residues. CDR3 bases: TGTGCCAGCAGCCCCGGGGGACTCCCCCGCAACAATGAGCAGTTCTTC. Encoded protein: CASSPGGLPRNNEQFF.

The chain has TRBV18 and TRBJ2-1; 8 bases fit TRBD2. V lost 3 bases to trimming and J lost 3 bases; unmatched junction nucleotides: 13. The germline V gene encodes CDR1 KGHSH and CDR2 LQKENI. The CDR3 consists of 18 residues. In DNA form, the CDR3 reads TGTGCCAGCTCACCCTTTTCCGGGACTAGTGACTTCTACAATGAGCAGTTCTTC. Translation gives CASSPFSGTSDFYNEQFF. Drawing the rest from reference TRBV18 and TRBJ2-1, the complete variable domain is NAGVMQNPRHLVRRRGQEARLRCSPMKGHSHVYWYRQLPEEGLKFMVYLQKENIIDESGMPKERFSAEFPKEGPSILRIQQVVRGDSAAYFCASSPFSGTSDFYNEQFFGPGTRLTVL.

The chain couples TRBV6-5 to TRBJ2-5; D is ambiguous. Germline V gene data show CDR1 as MNHEY and CDR2 as SVGAGI. This CDR3 spans 13 amino acids. V was pared by 5 bases and J by 1 base, with 8 bases between. CDR3 in DNA: TGTGCCAGCAGTCTCAAGGGCCAAGAGACCCAGTACTTC. Residues: CASSLKGQETQYF.

The chain uses TRBV11-3 and TRBJ2-2; D is unresolved. The CDR3 length is 15 residues. Between the trimmed V and J ends, which lost 1 base and 0 bases, there was a span of 6 bases. CDR1 is SGHNT and CDR2 is YENEEA in the germline V gene. The CDR3 DNA follows: TGTGCCAGCAGCTTAGGCCCGACGAACACCGGGGAGCTGTTTTTT. Its translation is CASSLGPTNTGELFF. The whole variable domain, remainder taken from reference TRBV11-3 and TRBJ2-2, is EAGVVQSPRYKIIEKKQPVAFWCNPISGHNTLYWYLQNLGQGPELLIRYENEEAVDDSQLPKDRFSAERLKGVDSTLKIQPAELGDSAVYLCASSLGPTNTGELFFGEGSRLTVL.

CDR3 loop: CASSPRDGEGYTF. The CDR3 nucleotides read TGTGCCAGCTCACCCAGGGATGGTGAAGGCTACACCTTC. The V gene is TRBV18, the J gene TRBJ1-2; TRBD1 is a possible D gene (5 bases). CDR3 size: 13 residues. The germline CDR1 and CDR2 sequences are KGHSH and LQKENI. Trimming stripped 3 bases from V and 8 bases from J, with 13 bases between.

The genes are TRBV5-6 and TRBJ2-7, with 7 bases identical to TRBD1. V was clipped by 3 bases and J by 2 bases; unmatched bases: 5. The CDR3 covers 14 residues. Germline V gene data show CDR1 as SGHDT and CDR2 as YYEEEE. Here the CDR3 DNA reads TGTGCCAGCAGCTCCTGGGACAGTACCTACGAGCAGTACTTC. Translated: CASSSWDSTYEQYF.

The CDR3 spells CASSTRTGLAKNIQYF. The CDR3 DNA is TGTGCCAGTAGTACGCGGACAGGACTAGCCAAAAACATTCAGTACTTC. The chain is built from TRBV19 and TRBJ2-4; TRBD1 matches 7 bases. The germline CDR1 and CDR2 sequences are LNHDA and SQIVND (reference sequence). The junction had 6 bases not matched to a gene; V was cut back by 4 bases and J by 0 bases. The CDR3 spans 16 residues.

The chain employs TRBV7-6 and TRBJ1-2; no firm D call. The germline V gene has CDR1 SGHVS and CDR2 FNYEAQ. The CDR3 has 15 residues. The germline V and J ends were trimmed by 4 bases and 6 bases, with 18 bases remaining between them. CDR3 nucleotides: TGTGCCAGCAGCTCATACGGGAAGAGGTCCGATGGCTACACCTTC. The encoded protein is CASSSYGKRSDGYTF. The complete variable domain, with remaining parts taken from reference TRBV7-6 and TRBJ1-2, reads GAGVSQSPRYKVTKRGQDVALRCDPISGHVSLYWYRQALGQGPEFLTYFNYEAQQDKSGLPNDRFSAERPEGSISTLTIQRTEQRDSAMYRCASSSYGKRSDGYTFGSGTRLTVV.

A few counts support this clone. The sample has other DNA sequences that encode this CDR3 too. The chain links TRBV5-4 to TRBJ1-1; the match to TRBD1 covers 9 bases. CDR3 length: 13 amino acids. The V gene end was trimmed by 0 bases and the J gene end by 8 bases; junction bases not matched to a gene: 2. CDR1 and CDR2 from the germline V gene are SGHNT and YYREEE (reference sequence). The CDR3 DNA is TGTGCCAGCAGCTTGGGCGGGACAGGGGAAGCTTTCTTT. Amino acids: CASSLGGTGEAFF. The entire variable domain, with the rest obtained from reference TRBV5-4 and TRBJ1-1, is as follows: ETGVTQSPTHLIKTRGQQVTLRCSSQSGHNTVSWYQQALGQGPQFIFQYYREEENGRGNFPPRFSGLQFPNYSSELNVNALELDDSALYLCASSLGGTGEAFFGQGTRLTVV.

V and J are TRBV19 and TRBJ2-2; D assignment may be TRBD1 or TRBD2 (5 bases each). The CDR3 has 16 amino acids. CDR1 is LNHDA, CDR2 SQIVND, per germline (reference sequence). V lost 5 bases, J lost 0 bases, and 13 bases lay in between. This CDR3 is CASSLPGRANTGELFF. CDR3 bases: TGTGCCAGTAGTCTCCCGGGACGGGCGAACACCGGGGAGCTGTTTTTT.

The CDR3 reads CASSIGDLRSETQYF. CDR3 nucleotide sequence: TGTGCCAGTAGTATAGGGGATCTCCGCTCAGAGACCCAGTACTTC. V and J are TRBV19 and TRBJ2-5; D gene unclear. Germline V lookup: CDR1 LNHDA, CDR2 SQIVND (reference sequence). V was cut by 1 base and J by 4 bases, with 13 bases left in between. This CDR3 comprises 15 residues. The entire variable domain, with the rest obtained from reference TRBV19 and TRBJ2-5, is as follows: DGGITQSPKYLFRKEGQNVTLSCEQNLNHDAMYWYRQDPGQGLRLIYYSQIVNDFQKGDIAEGYSVSREKKESFPLTVTSAQKNPTAFYLCASSIGDLRSETQYFGPGTRLLVL.

The chain uses TRBV18 and TRBJ1-1, with D hard to call. Germline lookup yields CDR1 KGHSH and CDR2 LQKENI. V was cut by 3 bases and J by 0 bases, with 5 bases left in between. The CDR3 extends over 13 amino acids. CDR3 loop: CASSPPMNTEAFF. Written as DNA, the CDR3 is TGTGCCAGCTCACCCCCTATGAACACTGAAGCTTTCTTT. Combining the CDR3 with reference TRBV18 and TRBJ1-1 gives the whole variable domain NAGVMQNPRHLVRRRGQEARLRCSPMKGHSHVYWYRQLPEEGLKFMVYLQKENIIDESGMPKERFSAEFPKEGPSILRIQQVVRGDSAAYFCASSPPMNTEAFFGQGTRLTVV.

The chain recombines TRBV5-1 with TRBJ2-1, with 9 bases lining up with TRBD1. Looked up from germline, CDR1 is SGHRS and CDR2 is YFSETQ. V was clipped by 4 bases and J by 10 bases; unmatched bases: 15. The CDR3 loop spans 16 amino acids. CDR3 residues: CASSTEGQGMWDEQFF. Written as DNA, the CDR3 is TGCGCCAGCAGCACAGAAGGACAGGGGATGTGGGACGAGCAGTTCTTC.

This clone was counted a single time. The chain combines TRBV10-3 with TRBJ2-5; D might be TRBD1 (5 bases). Germline V lookup: CDR1 ENHRY, CDR2 SYGVKD. The CDR3 has 15 residues. V was shortened by 5 bases and J by 2 bases, with 15 bases between the two germline ends. The CDR3 sequence is CAISPRPSGQETQYF. For the CDR3, the DNA is TGTGCCATCAGTCCACGGCCGTCAGGGCAAGAGACCCAGTACTTC.

This chain uses TRBV2 with TRBJ1-5; D is undetermined. This CDR3 spans 14 amino acids. The V and J ends lost 3 bases and 0 bases respectively, with 6 bases between them. CDR1 SNHLY and CDR2 FYNNEI come from the germline V gene. For the CDR3, the DNA is TGTGCCAGCAGTGACAGTTATAGCAATCAGCCCCAGCATTTT. Translating it yields CASSDSYSNQPQHF.

The chain carries TRBV6-1 and TRBJ2-1; 9 nucleotides line up with TRBD1. The length of the CDR3 is 16 residues. Germline V gene sequence: CDR1 MNHNS, CDR2 SASEGT. V lost 4 bases to trimming and J lost 7 bases; unmatched junction nucleotides: 11. CDR3 in DNA: TGTGCCAGCAGTGCCCAGAGGGACAGGGTGCTGAATGAGCAGTTCTTC. It is translated as CASSAQRDRVLNEQFF.

The chain recombines TRBV6-2 or TRBV6-3 with TRBJ1-1; no definite D call. The CDR3 runs to 13 residues. Germline V gene lookup returns CDR1 MNHEY and CDR2 SVGEGT. Trimming left V 5 bases short and J 3 bases short, with 10 bases between. CDR3 protein: CASSGQSDTEAFF. The DNA for the CDR3 is TGTGCCAGCAGTGGGCAATCCGACACTGAAGCTTTCTTT.